Listed here are 8 T cell receptor beta chains from one sample, sequenced in a study of cytomegalovirus exposure and HLA in healthy donors. This table comes from immunoSEQ multiplex PCR, and its TCRdb copy is limited to in-frame clones, with some not included. The sample lists about 190,000 clones; roughly 84% were seen once. Source material: PBMCs. The receptors come from a woman between 18 and 29 years old in good health and CMV-seropositive.

This rearrangement joins TRBV4-1 to TRBJ1-4, with 9 nucleotides matching TRBD1. This CDR3 spans 19 amino acids. Germline V gene sequence: CDR1 MGHRA, CDR2 YSYEKL. V gave up 5 bases and J gave up 4 bases; unmatched junction bases: 17. Here the CDR3 reads CASSNPKGTGSLFNEKLFF. Written as DNA, the CDR3 is TGCGCCAGCAGCAACCCAAAGGGGACAGGGTCATTATTTAATGAAAAACTGTTTTTT.

This clone has only one observation. This chain uses TRBV7-9 with TRBJ2-7; 7 nucleotides align to TRBD2. CDR1 is SEHNR and CDR2 is FQNEAQ in the germline V gene (reference sequence). This CDR3 region has 14 residues. Trimming at V came to 3 bases and at J to 6 bases, leaving 8 bases not matched to a gene. The CDR3 loop reads CASSLGGSGGEQYF. CDR3 in DNA: TGTGCCAGCAGCTTGGGGGGGAGCGGCGGCGAGCAGTACTTC.

The chain is built from TRBV9 and TRBJ1-2; TRBD1 aligns across 9 bases. The CDR3 covers 16 residues. V shed 4 bases, J shed 2 bases, and the junction held 9 bases outside the gene matches. Germline CDR1 is SGDLS and CDR2 is YYNGEE. The DNA for the CDR3 is TGTGCCAGCAGCCCGCAGGGACAGGGCTCAAACTATGGCTACACCTTC. This encodes CASSPQGQGSNYGYTF.

This chain links TRBV7-3 with TRBJ1-2; D not resolved. Deletions cut 2 bases from V and 6 bases from J, with 10 bases between. Germline values: CDR1 SGHTA, CDR2 FQGTGA. CDR3 length: 13 residues. The CDR3 bases are TGTGCCAGCAGCTTATCCGGGAGGGATGGCTACACCTTC. Its translation: CASSLSGRDGYTF. Full variable domain (outside the CDR3, taken from reference TRBV7-3 and TRBJ1-2): GAGVSQTPSNKVTEKGKYVELRCDPISGHTALYWYRQSLGQGPEFLIYFQGTGAADDSGLPNDRFFAVRPEGSVSTLKIQRTERGDSAVYLCASSLSGRDGYTFGSGTRLTVV.

A single count supports this clone. This sequence joins TRBV7-9 and TRBJ2-7, with 10 bases fitting TRBD1. The V gene's germline CDR1 is SEHNR and CDR2 FQNEAQ (reference sequence). The J segment lost 4 bases and the V segment lost 4 bases, leaving 7 bases of the junction unmatched. This CDR3 region has 15 residues. CDR3 bases: TGTGCCAGCAGCTCCCGGGACAGGGGAATTTACGAGCAGTACTTC. Protein: CASSSRDRGIYEQYF.

CDR3 sequence: CASSLDPAGVAGTGELFF. CDR3 nucleotides: TGTGCCAGCAGCTTAGATCCTGCTGGGGTAGCGGGGACCGGGGAGCTGTTTTTT. The chain employs TRBV11-2 and TRBJ2-2; 8 nucleotides match TRBD2. This CDR3 region has 18 residues. Germline V gene data show CDR1 as SGHAT and CDR2 as FQNNGV. V shed 0 bases, J shed 5 bases, and the junction held 11 bases outside the gene matches.

V and J are TRBV13 and TRBJ1-4, with 9 bases aligning to TRBD1. Germline-derived CDR1 and CDR2 are PRHDT and FYEKMQ (reference sequence). J lost 7 bases, V lost 5 bases, and 5 bases had no gene match. The CDR3 is 14 amino acids. Written as DNA, the CDR3 is TGTGCCAGCAGCGATGACAGGGGGACTGAAAAACTGTTTTTT. This encodes CASSDDRGTEKLFF. The variable domain in full, with the rest retrieved from reference TRBV13 and TRBJ1-4, is AAGVIQSPRHLIKEKRETATLKCYPIPRHDTVYWYQQGPGQDPQFLISFYEKMQSDKGSIPDRFSAQQFSDYHSELNMSSLELGDSALYFCASSDDRGTEKLFFGSGTQLSVL.

J is TRBJ1-1 and V is TRBV9; the D is unclear. V lost 0 bases, J lost 3 bases, and 9 bases lay in between. Germline CDR1 reads SGDLS; CDR2 reads YYNGEE. The CDR3 loop spans 14 amino acids. The CDR3 DNA sequence: TGTGCCAGCAGCGTAGGGAGGGATGACACTGAAGCTTTCTTT. Its protein is CASSVGRDDTEAFF.